The 21 T cell receptor beta chains reported below all come from one sample, sequenced in a study of blood T cell repertoires in COVID-19. The data were produced by immunoSEQ multiplex PCR, yet TCRdb's version contains in-frame clones alone and is incomplete. The sample holds around 71,000 clones, roughly four fifths seen once. The sequencing sample was made of peripheral blood. The receptors here all came from a man aged 65 to 85 with acute or convalescent COVID-19.

The chain combines TRBV10-3 with TRBJ2-3; 8 positions agree with TRBD2. The J segment lost 4 bases and the V segment lost 3 bases, leaving 3 bases of the junction unmatched. The CDR3 is made up of 14 amino acids. Per the germline V gene, CDR1 is ENHRY and CDR2 is SYGVKD. CDR3 amino acids: CAISDPGLADTQYF. The CDR3 nucleotides read TGTGCCATCAGTGACCCGGGACTAGCAGATACGCAGTATTTT.

The chain uses TRBV27 and TRBJ2-2; 9 bases align to TRBD2. Trimming removed 2 bases from V and 3 bases from J; junction bases left unmatched: 1. CDR1 is MNHEY and CDR2 is SMNVEV in the germline V gene (reference sequence). This CDR3 is built from 15 residues. CDR3 sequence reads: CASSLLAGYTGELFF. CDR3 sequence (DNA): TGTGCCAGCAGTTTACTAGCGGGATACACCGGGGAGCTGTTTTTT.

The chain couples TRBV13 to TRBJ2-7, with 13 bases fitting TRBD2. V shed 5 bases and J 2 bases; nucleotides not matched to a gene: 9. Germline V gene sequence: CDR1 PRHDT, CDR2 FYEKMQ (reference sequence). This CDR3 is built from 17 residues. In DNA, the CDR3 is TGTGCCAGCAGCGCCGGACTAGCGGGAGCAACAACCTACGAGCAGTACTTC. This encodes CASSAGLAGATTYEQYF.

The chain is built from TRBV30 and TRBJ1-2; tentatively, D is TRBD1 (5 bases). CDR3 length: 16 amino acids. Between the trimmed V and J ends, which lost 0 bases and 5 bases, there was a span of 19 bases. Germline V gene data show CDR1 as GTSNPN and CDR2 as SVGIG (reference sequence). CDR3 protein: CAWSVPSEAGGYGYTF. The CDR3 nucleotides read TGTGCCTGGAGTGTACCATCCGAAGCCGGGGGGTATGGCTACACCTTC.

The rearrangement links TRBV5-1 to TRBJ1-2, with D possibly being TRBD1 (6 bases). CDR1 is SGHRS, CDR2 YFSETQ, per germline. Trimming removed 4 bases at V and 8 bases at J, with 18 bases between. The CDR3 has 14 residues. The CDR3 DNA reads as TGCGCCAGCAGCCCAACACAGGGTATAGGCGGCTACACCTTC. It specifies CASSPTQGIGGYTF.

This clone was seen a single time. CDR3 DNA sequence: TGTGCCTGGAGTGTACTAGCGGGAGGTAACAATGAGCAGTTCTTC. As protein: CAWSVLAGGNNEQFF. V gene TRBV30 combines with J gene TRBJ2-1; 12 bases match TRBD2. The germline CDR1 and CDR2 sequences are GTSNPN and SVGIG (reference sequence). This CDR3 comprises 15 residues. V shed 0 bases and J 5 bases; nucleotides not matched to a gene: 2. Full variable domain (missing parts from reference TRBV30 and TRBJ2-1): SQTIHQWPATLVQPVGSPLSLECTVEGTSNPNLYWYRQAAGRGLQLLFYSVGIGQISSEVPQNLSASRPQDRQFILSSKKLLLSDSGFYLCAWSVLAGGNNEQFFGPGTRLTVL.

The V and J genes are TRBV9 and TRBJ2-3; 12 nucleotides match TRBD2. CDR1 and CDR2 (germline): SGDLS, YYNGEE. The CDR3 sequence is 16 residues long. V shed 4 bases and J 3 bases; nucleotides not matched to a gene: 6. In nucleotides, the CDR3 is TGTGCCAGCAGCTCGAAGACTAGCGGGAGAACAGATACGCAGTATTTT. Protein: CASSSKTSGRTDTQYF.

The J gene is TRBJ1-1, the V gene TRBV16, with D unresolved. Germline values: CDR1 KGHSY, CDR2 FQNENV. Trimming removed 2 bases from V and 0 bases from J, with 4 bases in between. This CDR3 has 13 amino acids. CDR3 sequence: CASSQLLNTEAFF. CDR3 nucleotides: TGTGCCAGCAGCCAACTCCTGAACACTGAAGCTTTCTTT.

This sequence joins TRBV9 and TRBJ2-5; D is undetermined. V was trimmed by 3 bases and J by 2 bases, leaving 8 bases between them. There are 13 residues in the CDR3. CDR1 and CDR2 from the germline V gene are SGDLS and YYNGEE. The CDR3 coding sequence is TGTGCCAGCAGCGCAGACTTGCAAGAGACCCAGTACTTC. Amino acid sequence: CASSADLQETQYF.

This chain joins TRBV7-9 and TRBJ2-5; 8 bases align to TRBD2. Germline loops: CDR1 SEHNR, CDR2 FQNEAQ (reference sequence). The CDR3 runs to 15 residues. J lost 5 bases, V lost 3 bases, and 8 bases had no gene match. The CDR3 nucleotides are TGTGCCAGCAGCTTTGGAGGCGGGAGGCGGGAGACCCAGTACTTC. Residues: CASSFGGGRRETQYF.

The gene calls are TRBV11-2 and TRBJ2-7; 7 bases line up with TRBD1. The CDR3 sequence is 15 residues long. Germline CDR1 is SGHAT and CDR2 is FQNNGV. With V trimmed by 1 base and J by 3 bases, 6 bases remained unmatched. CDR3 residues: CASSLAGDSFYEQYF. Here the CDR3 DNA reads TGTGCCAGCAGCTTAGCCGGGGACAGTTTCTACGAGCAGTACTTC.

The chain links TRBV18 to TRBJ2-7, with a weak D call TRBD1 (5 bases). The V end was cut by 0 bases, the J end by 6 bases, with 15 bases between. The CDR3 consists of 15 residues. CDR1 and CDR2 from the germline V gene are KGHSH and LQKENI. CDR3 protein: CASSPPIDRPSEQYF. CDR3 in DNA: TGTGCCAGCTCACCACCTATCGACAGACCCTCCGAGCAGTACTTC.

The J gene is TRBJ2-5, the V gene TRBV5-1; no clear D. This CDR3 region has 14 residues. CDR1 is SGHRS and CDR2 is YFSETQ in the germline V gene. V lost 0 bases to trimming and J lost 5 bases, with 11 bases between them. The CDR3 reads CASSLEPARETQYF. The CDR3 bases are TGCGCCAGCAGCTTGGAACCGGCTAGGGAGACCCAGTACTTC.

Remarks on this clone: A junction boundary mismatches the germline segment, possibly from a read error. The rearrangement uses TRBV6-5 and TRBJ1-2; no definite D call. The CDR3 length is 12 residues. CDR1 is MNHEY, CDR2 SVGAGI, per germline. The CDR3 DNA is TGTGCCAGTAGTTACCCCGGGGTTGGCTACACCTTC. This sequence encodes CASSYPGVGYTF.

The V call is TRBV12-5, the J call TRBJ2-1; D is unresolved. The germline V gene has CDR1 LGHNT and CDR2 FRNRAP. This CDR3 has 12 amino acids. Trimming pared 2 bases from V and 7 bases from J, leaving 6 bases between. The CDR3 DNA follows: TGTGCTAGTGGTTTGACCCGGAATGAGCAGTTCTTC. It encodes CASGLTRNEQFF.

Written as DNA, the CDR3 is TGTGCCAGCAGCTCGGGGTTTAAAGAGACCCAGTACTTC. Its protein product is CASSSGFKETQYF. The chain joins TRBV11-2 to TRBJ2-5; a possible D gene is TRBD2 (5 bases). CDR1 is SGHAT, CDR2 FQNNGV, per germline. Deletions cut 4 bases from V and 3 bases from J, with 9 bases between. CDR3 length: 13 amino acids.

CDR3 nucleotide sequence: TGTGCCAGCAGCGGAACAGGAGTTATTGGGGAAAAACTGTTTTTT. This gives the protein CASSGTGVIGEKLFF. V gene TRBV9 combines with J gene TRBJ1-4; tentatively, D is TRBD1 (5 bases). Trimming cost V 3 bases and J 8 bases, with 17 bases left between them. The germline V gene has CDR1 SGDLS and CDR2 YYNGEE. The CDR3 spans 15 residues.

This clone was recorded a few times. The V and J genes are TRBV7-6 and TRBJ1-5; 12 bases match TRBD1. The CDR3 is made up of 16 amino acids. The germline V gene encodes CDR1 SGHVS and CDR2 FNYEAQ. The junction had 6 bases not matched to a gene; V was cut back by 3 bases and J by 6 bases. CDR3 in amino acids: CASSLGTGGTAQPQHF. The DNA of the CDR3 is TGTGCCAGCAGCTTGGGGACAGGGGGCACGGCTCAGCCCCAGCATTTT.

The chain joins TRBV20-1 to TRBJ2-1, with D uncertain. This CDR3 is built from 11 residues. Germline V CDR1 and CDR2: DFQATT, SNEGSKA (reference sequence). V was pared by 5 bases and J by 9 bases, with 11 bases between. CDR3 sequence reads: CSASRSPEQFF. CDR3 DNA: TGCAGTGCTTCCCGGTCCCCTGAGCAGTTCTTC.

V and J are TRBV30 and TRBJ1-2; 7 bases are a match to TRBD1. CDR3 length equals 13 residues. Germline CDR1 reads GTSNPN; CDR2 reads SVGIG (reference sequence). V dropped 1 base and J dropped 5; count of bases not matched to a gene: 4. The CDR3 DNA sequence: TGTGCCTGGAGTGCGGACAGGTTATATGGCTACACCTTC. It codes for CAWSADRLYGYTF.

The chain has TRBV2 and TRBJ2-7; 9 bases fit TRBD1. CDR3 length: 13 amino acids. Per the germline V gene, CDR1 is SNHLY and CDR2 is FYNNEI. Trimming cost V 7 bases and J 4 bases; bases outside gene matches: 5. CDR3 DNA: TGTGCCAGCACGGGGACAGGGTTATACGAGCAGTACTTC. Protein product: CASTGTGLYEQYF.